Sequencing of this TCR beta chain was carried out in a study of read filtering for tumor transcriptome and immune sequencing (dated by TCRdb to 2018 to 2020). Study-wide context: The cohort was composed of roughly 16 male and 14 to 15 female patients, with a mean age of roughly 61 years and an age range of roughly 40 to 80. Per sample, about 3.5 to 10.27 million TCR-region mapped reads were obtained with IR-seq, compared with only roughly 80 to 1273 with RNA-seq. After DNase treatment, whole-transcriptome libraries were prepared with the TruSeq RNA Access Library Prep Kit. A main aim was a read-filtering strategy for immune repertoire data, specifically whether clonotypes supported by a single read should be removed. By revised international staging, 8 or 9 patients were R-ISS I, 15 to 20 were R-ISS II and 6 or 7 were R-ISS III. Using the same bone marrow samples, the study ran both targeted immune repertoire sequencing and bulk whole-transcriptome sequencing and then compared the TCR repertoires from each method. Summary of the overall study and its limitations: Removing single-read clonotypes increased the correlation between IR-seq and RNA-seq shared clonotype proportions. In IR-seq, about four fifths of clonotypes but roughly 3.5% of total reads were represented by single-read clonotypes, whereas in RNA-seq, 74.6% of clonotypes and more than 35% of reads were represented by single-read clonotypes. The sorted CD138-negative fraction was composed of a mixed bone marrow immune population rather than of purified T cells. Compared with RNA-seq, IR-seq captured clonotypes at much higher depth and more reliably, and a smaller IR-seq throughput was enough to identify most shared clonotypes.

This clonotype has a handful of counts. It has no known antigen specificity. No much larger clone exists at a distance of one base, and base qualities are not known. Every patient had bone marrow sampled at the time of active disease. Ficoll-Hypaque density gradient centrifugation was used to isolate bone marrow mononuclear cells. Myeloma plasma cells were removed and CD138-negative cells were collected by negative selection after labeling with CD138 magnetic microbeads on a MACS separator. Flow cytometry on an Attune NxT with CD138 antibodies was used to check the purity of the isolated cells. TRIzol reagent was used to extract total RNA, which was then quantified with a NanoDrop spectrophotometer. For each patient, the CD138-negative bone marrow sample underwent paired RNA-seq and IR-seq. The Immunoverse kit was used to build TCR libraries from approximately 410 ng RNA, with molecular barcoded adaptors covering alpha/delta and beta/gamma chains. TCR library preparation used the same RNA that was used for transcriptome sequencing. An Illumina HiSeq 4000 with 2 x 150 cycles was used to sequence the TCR libraries. The original methods were these. With MiXCR, TCR reads were aligned to human V, D, J and C references and assembled into CDR3 clonotypes, with quality filtering and error correction included. The tcR package in R was used to analyze clonotype counts and gene usage diversity. Raw mapping reads were checked after the RNA-seq reads had been mapped by STAR aligner version 2.5.3a onto the human GRCh37 genome. IR-seq fastq files were randomly downsampled with Seqtk 1.3 to test the effect of sequencing depth on detected clonotypes. The public reads were quality trimmed at Q25 with fastp and then assembled into clones with MiXCR by TCRdb, keeping productive beta chains. When rows share a CDR3 protein, they turn into one entry using the most common DNA and genes. The V and J calls and clone size come from TCRdb's table, not from the authors' own analysis. For this sample there are about 63,000 distinct CDR3 sequences; approximately 15% appear just once. Approximately 47% of the sample comes from the top ten.

The receptor's source is a donor aged 40 or older with multiple myeloma. Sequenced material: a population of CD138-negative cells sorted from bone marrow. The meaning of the sample's cell subset or site label: bone marrow mononuclear cells depleted of CD138+ plasma/myeloma cells by negative magnetic selection.

The CDR3: CASSAGGSSNQPQHF. The DNA sequence is as follows: TGTGCCAGCAGCGCGGGAGGGTCTAGCAATCAGCCCCAGCATTTT. The rearrangement joined TRBV9 to TRBJ1-5, with an unclear D gene assignment. Reading from cysteine to phenylalanine, the CDR3 counts 15 amino acids. The retained sequence is limited to the CDR3, 45 bases, with the frame set at the first base. V drops 3 bases and J drops 0 bases, leaving 10 bases in between. CDR1 SGDLS and CDR2 YYNGEE are derived from the germline V gene.